Sequencing of this T cell receptor beta chain was carried out in a study of shared clonotypes between healthy human individuals (dated by TCRdb to the early 2020s). In the study overall: The cohort comprised a couple of women and a few men aged 18 to 49 years. The study deeply sequenced blood TCR repertoires of five healthy adults to estimate repertoire size and the extent of clonotype sharing between individuals. Different laboratories and diverse techniques were used to prepare libraries and sequence TCR repertoires, to increase sequencing depth and limit assay-specific biases. For each donor, CD4 naive and CD4 memory were each run on three plates, CD8 naive on two plates, and CD8 memory on one plate. Each donor's leukapheresis produced roughly between about 0.8 and 10 billion PBMCs. The investigation overall reported the following: Across a few donors, approximately 5% of naive CD4, 3% to 4% of naive CD8, about 2% of memory CD4, and 0.3% to 0.45% of memory CD8 clonotypes were shared. Sampling was restricted to blood, and TCR repertoires in tissue are likely to differ from TCR repertoires in blood. Based on pairwise subsampling, the degree of clonotype sharing among donors was expected to be affected by sequencing depth. Even with the large sequencing depth, rarefaction of the sorted-subset datasets indicated that sequencing was incomplete. Because the study included only a small number of donors, the genetic and exposure-history diversity represented was limited. Larger estimated clonotype richness was generally found for naive subsets than for memory subsets. Compared with non-shared clonotypes, clonotypes shared by all four sorted-subset donors had higher generation probabilities.

Note on this clone: Its antigen remains undetermined. Per-base quality was not reported, and no clone a single base away is much larger than it.

Using the deep immunoSEQ assay, TCR CDR3 regions were amplified from genomic DNA by multiplex PCR. For each cell subset, the extracted genomic DNA was distributed evenly across all wells of several immunoSEQ 96-well plates, and each plate served as one replicate. For sorted subsets, approximately 210 ng genomic DNA, equal to tens of thousands of T cell genomes, was loaded into each replicate PCR. The purified libraries were quantified using a Qubit 3.0 fluorometer, sized with a Bioanalyzer 2100, and then quantified again using the KAPA Library Quantification kit. A separate single-read 150-cycle Illumina NextSeq 550 flow cell was used to sequence each immunoSEQ 96-well plate. Per the authors' processing: Because only junctional sequences without quality scores were contained in the immunoSEQ output, filtering matching that applied to full-length reads could not be performed. Sequences were annotated with PyIR, a Python wrapper for IgBLAST v1.9, using IMGT germline references to assign V/J genes and CDR3. Reads with weak V/J assignments (E-value above 1e-6), missing CDR3, stop codons, out-of-frame junctions, or ambiguous translated residues were removed. V3J clonotypes were defined as sequences sharing the same inferred V gene, J gene, and CDR3 amino acid sequence. To compute the percentage overlap between repertoires, the number of shared unique clonotypes was divided by the size of the smaller repertoire. Three approaches were used to assess repertoire richness: RTK rarefaction, the Chao1 estimator, and Recon v2.1 estimates of unobserved clonotypes. Generation probabilities were computed with OLGA for all TCRbeta clonotypes obtained by the gDNA method from a few donors. TCRdb re-hosts the immuneACCESS table, in-frame sequences only. Its copies lack some clones; in the studies checked, an unresolved V gene accounts for under half of them, and the cause for the rest is not known. V and J calls and clone size come straight from that table; D and trimming were deduced from the DNA. This sample gives more than 600,000 clones in total; approximately 90% of them show up just once. Nearly 25% of the sample goes to the ten largest clones.

CD8 naive samples consisted of CD45RO-negative cells that were positively selected for CCR7, yielding a CD45RA+CCR7+ population without TemRA cells. The donors were healthy, HIV-negative adults who had no recently reported acute infections or vaccinations. Every donor was a Caucasian adult residing in Nashville, Tennessee, USA. Blood was obtained by leukapheresis, after which PBMCs were separated by Ficoll-Histopaque density gradient centrifugation and cryopreserved in liquid nitrogen vapor phase. Analytical flow cytometry was used to check the purity and quantity of each magnetically sorted T cell population. From each sorted fraction, genomic DNA was isolated and quantified by UV absorbance on a Nanodrop 2000c. Its CDR3 holds 13 amino acids, cysteine through phenylalanine. The only DNA kept is the CDR3, 39 bases in frame from the first base. The V end loses 4 bases and the J end loses 3 bases, and a stretch of 10 bases separates them. Based on the germline V gene, the CDR1 and CDR2 sequences are MNHEY and SVGAGI.

This chain is built from TRBV6-5 and TRBJ2-7; the best D guess is TRBD1, with 6 bases matching. Material for sequencing was naive CD8+ T cells sorted from blood. The sample's cell subset or site label, in plain terms: CD45RA+CCR7+. The sequence was collected from a man aged 25-40 years in good health. This receptor has the CDR3 CASSLTRGYEQYF. The nucleotides are TGTGCCAGCAGTTTGACCAGGGGCTACGAGCAGTACTTC.